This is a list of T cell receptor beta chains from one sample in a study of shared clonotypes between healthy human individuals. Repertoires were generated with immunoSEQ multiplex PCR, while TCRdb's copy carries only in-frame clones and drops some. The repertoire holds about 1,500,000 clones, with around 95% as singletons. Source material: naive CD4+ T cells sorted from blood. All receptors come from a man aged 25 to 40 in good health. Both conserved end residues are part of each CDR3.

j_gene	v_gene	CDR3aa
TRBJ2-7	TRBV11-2	CASSSRTGQTYEQYF
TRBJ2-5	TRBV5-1	CASSLPTGTGPQETQYF
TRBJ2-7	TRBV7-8	CASSLAPDVNYEQYF
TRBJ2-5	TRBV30	CAWSRLAEETQYF
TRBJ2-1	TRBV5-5	CASSQGWFPDNEQFF
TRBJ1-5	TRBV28	CASSLPTTGGGQPQHF
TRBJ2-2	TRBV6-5	CASSQLRAAGELFF
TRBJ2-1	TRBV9	CASSVGLAGQAEQFF
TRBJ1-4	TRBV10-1	CASSRVSTGEKLFF
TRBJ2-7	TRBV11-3	CARSPPGPAGKEQYF
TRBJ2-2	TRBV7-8	CASTELESAVGELFF
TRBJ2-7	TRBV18	CASSRDSTYEQYF
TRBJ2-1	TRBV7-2	CASTTIGEQFF
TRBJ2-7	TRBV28	CASSPRDFSYEQYF
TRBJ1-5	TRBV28	CASRGTGVQPQHF
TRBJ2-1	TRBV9	CASSVGAGGPYNEQFF
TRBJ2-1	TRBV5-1	CASSDSIRGDDNEQFF
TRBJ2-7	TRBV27	CASSAYGQDHEQYF
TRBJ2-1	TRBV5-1	CASSPPATKNEQFF
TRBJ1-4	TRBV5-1	CASSSGQGGEKLFF
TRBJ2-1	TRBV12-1	CASTRPGGGRVQWWWDEQFF
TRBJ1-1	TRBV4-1	CASSPGFLNTEAFF
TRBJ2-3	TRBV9	CASSVGRRGTSGIIDTQYF
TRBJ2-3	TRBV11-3	CASSRGTGPTDTQYF